This section outlines one TCR beta chain sequence together with its context. The antigen is not known. Assay: immunoSEQ multiplex PCR; the TCRdb copy retains only in-frame clones and omits some. This table holds approximately 10,000 clones, roughly nine tenths found once. The V end lost 3 bases, the J end lost 8 bases, and 14 bases lay between the germline ends. The CDR3 consists of 14 residues. Germline V gene data show CDR1 as MNHEY and CDR2 as SVGAGI. The data derive from a study of graft-versus-host responses after intestinal transplantation. Study in general: For approximately three years after anti-thymocyte globulin induction, all recipients took tacrolimus and steroids.

Study findings and constraints: Some GvH clones appeared in ileal mucosa or blood before recipient bone marrow.

The time point is: postoperative day 105 after intestinal transplantation (dayNNNN = postoperative day). V usage is TRBV6-5 and J usage is TRBJ2-1, with D possibly matching TRBD2 (7 bases). Here the sequenced sample was PBMCs, taken 105 days after intestinal transplantation. This TCR derives from a human patient who received an intestinal transplant, so some T cells may come from the graft donor. This CDR3 reads CASSYRGAGYEQFF. CDR3 DNA: TGTGCCAGCAGTTATCGGGGGGCGGGCTATGAGCAGTTCTTC.